These 4 T cell receptor beta chains were sequenced from one sample in a study of response to subunit inactivated influenza vaccine. In TCRdb, the RT-PCR reads were re-called with MiXCR into one record per CDR3 protein. The table has 500,000 to 650,000 distinct CDR3 sequences, around 8% seen once. The specimen comprised PBMCs from blood, sampled around 25 months after vaccination. These receptors all stem from a man between 50 and 69 years old who received an inactivated influenza vaccine.

This clonotype was seen repeatedly, ten times or more. The chain has TRBV12-3 or TRBV12-4 and TRBJ1-3, with TRBD1 as a possible D gene (5 bases). V was cut by 3 bases and J by 11 bases, with 23 bases left in between. The CDR3 contains 16 residues. CDR3 residues: CASSFNPGALGFPIYF. The CDR3 DNA sequence: TGTGCCAGCAGTTTTAACCCCGGGGCCCTCGGTTTCCCCATATATTTT.

The chain employs TRBV7-8 and TRBJ2-7, with 8 bases matching TRBD1. The CDR3 sequence is 15 residues long. With 6 bases clipped from V and 5 bases from J, the junction kept 12 bases outside the gene matches. Germline CDR1 reads SGHVS; CDR2 reads FQNEAQ. The CDR3, as DNA: TGTGCCAGCAGATTTTCCGGGACAGGAGGCGACGAGCAGTACTTC. Translated: CASRFSGTGGDEQYF. Full variable domain (missing parts from reference TRBV7-8 and TRBJ2-7): GAGVSQSPRYKVAKRGQDVALRCDPISGHVSLFWYQQALGQGPEFLTYFQNEAQLDKSGLPSDRFFAERPEGSVSTLKIQRTQQEDSAVYLCASRFSGTGGDEQYFGPGTRLTVT.

This chain links TRBV15 with TRBJ1-3; TRBD1 matches at 8 bases. CDR1 and CDR2 (germline): LNHNV, YYDKDF (reference sequence). The CDR3 length is 15 residues. The V and J ends lost 3 bases and 6 bases, in that order; junction bases with no gene match: 7. Written as DNA, the CDR3 is TGTGCCACCAGCAGGCCGACAGGGGCTGAAAACACCATATATTTT. Translation: CATSRPTGAENTIYF.

The count of this clonotype is one. This chain joins TRBV5-1 and TRBJ2-7; 11 bases fit TRBD2. The CDR3 consists of 19 residues. Germline CDR1 reads SGHRS; CDR2 reads YFSETQ. After removal of 4 bases from V and 0 bases from J, the junction contained 15 bases not matched to a gene. The CDR3 DNA sequence: TGCGCCAGCAGCCCCGGTAGTGGGCTAGCGGGAGGCACCTCCTACGAGCAGTACTTC. Translation gives CASSPGSGLAGGTSYEQYF.